Shown below are 8 T cell receptor beta chains from a single sample sequenced in a study of regulatory T cells in long-lasting Graves disease. Time point of the sample: newly diagnosed GD, antithyroid drugs for less than 3 months. The TCR library was made from RNA extracted from PBMCs. In building TCR beta libraries, iRepertoire HTBI primers were used together with Arm-PCR of CDR3 regions. TCRdb re-analysed the multiplex PCR reads in MiXCR, keeping a single row per CDR3 protein. The sample contains approximately 540,000 distinct CDR3 sequences, more than 10% of which appear only once. These data were also filed under a second study, of T cells in Graves' hyperthyroidism and ophthalmopathy.

The source was peripheral blood mononuclear cells (PBMCs), collected at new diagnosis, from a patient treated with antithyroid drugs. The receptors come from a woman in her 30s with Graves disease.

The chain links TRBV6-2 or TRBV6-3 to TRBJ2-3; D ambiguous. CDR3 length equals 12 residues. CDR1 and CDR2 from the germline V gene are MNHEY and SVGEGT. Trimming shortened V by 7 bases and J by 4 bases, and 9 bases separated the two germline ends. Written as DNA, the CDR3 is TGTGCCAGCAAATTTTCCGCAGATACGCAGTATTTT. Translating gives CASKFSADTQYF.

The table lists this clonotype with a few counts. The chain employs TRBV6-4 and TRBJ1-2; D possibly corresponds to TRBD1 (5 bases). V lost 10 bases, J lost 1 base, and 13 bases lay in between. This CDR3 has 13 amino acids. The germline CDR1 and CDR2 sequences are MRHNA and SNTAGT. The CDR3 sequence is CANRDLRNYGYTF. The CDR3 DNA sequence: TGTGCCAACCGGGACTTACGTAACTATGGCTACACCTTC.

The sample holds a few counts of this clonotype. The CDR3 region has the DNA TGTGCCACCAGTGACTCCGGGACTAGCGGTCATAGCACAGATACGCAGTATTTT. Encoded protein: CATSDSGTSGHSTDTQYF. The chain is built from TRBV24-1 and TRBJ2-3, with TRBD2 matching over 11 bases. The trim removed 4 bases at V and 0 bases at J, leaving 8 bases unmatched. The germline V gene has CDR1 KGHDR and CDR2 SFDVKD. The CDR3 is 18 residues long.

The chain combines TRBV6-2 or TRBV6-3 with TRBJ2-7; 12 bases match TRBD1. The V gene end was trimmed by 4 bases and the J gene end by 6 bases; junction bases not matched to a gene: 7. Germline V gene sequence: CDR1 MNHEY, CDR2 SVGEGT. CDR3 length: 15 residues. For the CDR3, the DNA is TGTGCCAGCAGTTCCATCCCGGGACAGGGGGCCGAGCAGTACTTC. This sequence encodes CASSSIPGQGAEQYF.

This clonotype was seen at least ten times. Written as DNA, the CDR3 is TGTGCCAGCAGCTTAGTTACATCAGATACGCAGTATTTT. This gives the protein CASSLVTSDTQYF. V gene TRBV7-2 combines with J gene TRBJ2-3, with D uncertain. Germline-derived CDR1 and CDR2 are SGHTA and FQGNSA. This CDR3 is 13 amino acids long. V was pared by 1 base and J by 4 bases, with 6 bases between.

This clonotype was recorded at least ten times. This sequence joins TRBV5-1 and TRBJ2-1; D perhaps matches TRBD2 (7 bases). The CDR3 is made up of 17 amino acids. Trimming shortened V by 1 base and J by 4 bases, and 18 bases separated the two germline ends. Germline V gives CDR1 SGHRS, CDR2 YFSETQ. The CDR3 here is CASSLIGGARGYNEQFF. CDR3 nucleotides: TGCGCCAGCAGCTTGATTGGGGGGGCACGGGGTTACAATGAGCAGTTCTTC.

There are many counts of this clonotype. The chain couples TRBV7-8 to TRBJ2-5; no firm D call. Germline V gene sequence: CDR1 SGHVS, CDR2 FQNEAQ. Trimming shortened V by 1 base and J by 9 bases, and 6 bases separated the two germline ends. The CDR3 is made up of 11 amino acids. This chain's CDR3 is CASSLGGAQYF. The CDR3, as DNA: TGTGCCAGCAGCTTAGGTGGCGCCCAGTACTTC.

This clonotype was counted many times. The chain is built from TRBV12-3 or TRBV12-4 and TRBJ1-1, with D perhaps matching TRBD1 (6 bases). The CDR3 runs 13 residues. V was clipped by 6 bases and J by 5 bases, with 13 bases between them. The CDR3 region is CASRYSGETEAFF. CDR3 DNA: TGTGCCAGCAGGTATTCAGGGGAAACTGAAGCTTTCTTT.